A single sample is the source of the 4 T cell receptor beta chains below, sequenced in a study of monozygotic twins with inflammatory bowel disease (dated by TCRdb to about 2019). Receptors were amplified or captured by 5' RACE. TCRdb names Illumina HiSeq 2500 as the instrument used. TCRdb reprocessed the reads and assigns one entry to each CDR3 protein sequence, leaving out DNA. This specimen's table enumerates some 330,000 distinct CDR3 sequences. More than 4.5% of the sample is held by the ten biggest clonotypes. Input material: blood. These receptor sequences come from a human donor with ulcerative colitis or Crohn's disease, or a healthy co-twin of an affected twin (not recorded which).

The rearrangement joins TRBV7-9 to TRBJ2-6. The CDR3 consists of 13 residues. Germline V gives CDR1 SEHNR, CDR2 FQNEAQ (reference sequence). CDR3 sequence: CASTVYGANVLTF.

This chain uses TRBV7-8 with TRBJ2-3; TCRdb's assignment of TRBD2 cannot be checked, as there is no DNA. This CDR3 has 15 residues. The germline CDR1 and CDR2 sequences are SGHVS and FQNEAQ. The CDR3 sequence: CASNVLAANTDTQYF.

This chain uses TRBV7-9 with TRBJ2-7; no DNA is available, so the TRBD1 call from TCRdb remains unchecked. The CDR3 is 13 residues long. CDR1 SEHNR and CDR2 FQNEAQ come from the germline V gene (reference sequence). CDR3: CASSSGTGGEQYF.

V is TRBV18 and J is TRBJ1-2; TCRdb's D gene call, TRBD1, goes unchecked for lack of DNA. In germline, CDR1 is KGHSH, CDR2 LQKENI. The CDR3 has 16 amino acids. This CDR3 reads CASSPPRQNRIYGYTF.